This T cell receptor beta chain was identified in a study of cytotoxic CD8 clonotypes in ibrutinib-treated CLL. The germline gives CDR1 SGHNT, CDR2 YYREEE (reference sequence). Trimming removed 7 bases at V and 9 bases at J, with 16 bases between. The CDR3 loop spans 12 amino acids. TCRdb's table, derived via immunoSEQ multiplex PCR, lists solely in-frame clones and lacks some. The sample consists of around 52,000 clones, 56% of them appearing once. General study findings and limits: While tracking circulating CD8+ T-cell counts, baseline clonality exceeded that of age-matched healthy donors.

A note on this clone: As yet, its antigen is unknown.

V gene TRBV5-4 combines with J gene TRBJ2-5, with a possible D match to TRBD2 (5 bases). This clonotype was obtained from a human donor with chronic lymphocytic leukemia. Material: PBMCs, obtained after 24 months of ibrutinib treatment. The CDR3: CASGVGGSAQYF. DNA of the CDR3: TGTGCCAGCGGGGTAGGAGGCTCCGCCCAGTACTTC.